The present entry profiles one TCR beta chain with its context. This sample was included in a study of blood T cell repertoires in COVID-19. Study overall: Samples came from the United States, Italy and Spain, spanning acute and convalescent COVID-19. Sample material is recorded as cDNA or gDNA derived from T cells, B-cell-depleted T cells, or PBMCs.

The repertoire was sequenced with immunoSEQ multiplex PCR; TCRdb's copy has only in-frame clones and lacks some. The sample lists about 200,000 clones; around 80% were seen once. The CDR3 is 15 residues long. The V gene's germline CDR1 is SNHLY and CDR2 FYNNEI. V gave up 6 bases and J gave up 4 bases; unmatched junction bases: 9. The sequence derives from a woman between 65 and 79 years old with acute or convalescent COVID-19. The chain links TRBV2 to TRBJ2-7, with 10 bases that match TRBD1. Sequences were obtained from peripheral blood. The CDR3 is CASSVDRGATYEQYF. CDR3 in DNA: TGTGCCAGCAGCGTGGACAGGGGGGCAACATACGAGCAGTACTTC. Full variable domain (missing parts from reference TRBV2 and TRBJ2-7): EPEVTQTPSHQVTQMGQEVILRCVPISNHLYFYWYRQILGQKVEFLVSFYNNEISEKSEIFDDQFSVERPDGSNFTLKIRSTKLEDSAMYFCASSVDRGATYEQYFGPGTRLTVT.